Listed below are T cell receptor beta chains from one sample, sequenced in a study of T cell repertoires in cytomegalovirus infection. These receptors' antigens are unknown. One entry per CDR3 protein, called by TCRdb with MiXCR from the reads. The sample consists of around 770,000 distinct CDR3 sequences, roughly 29% of them appearing once. Sequences were derived from cultured CD8+ T cells from PBMCs, sampled from culture after CMV antigen stimulation. The source of these receptors is a human donor in good health (CMV status not recorded). Some clones in this sample may be carry-over from other donors' samples. CDR3s include the opening cysteine and the closing phenylalanine or tryptophan. D genes are given only for firm matches. Size values are once, few and many counts, or a class for expanded clones, and some rows have none.

d_call,j_call,clone_size,v_call,cdr3_nt,cdr3_aa
-,TRBJ2-5,-,TRBV12-3/TRBV12-4,TGTGCCAGCAGCGTAGGCGAGGTCCGAGAGTGGTTGGAGACCCAGTACTTC,CASSVGEVREWLETQYF
TRBD2,TRBJ2-1,-,TRBV10-3,TGTGCCATCAGTGAAAGAAGCGGGGGGCCTAGGATGAATGAGCAGTTCTTC,CAISERSGGPRMNEQFF
-,TRBJ2-3,-,TRBV5-4,TGTGCCAGCAGCTTCCTCGAGACAGATACGCAGTATTTT,CASSFLETDTQYF
TRBD1,TRBJ2-7,-,TRBV5-4,TGTGCCAGCAGCTTGGGACGGGACAGTCGCTTCTGCGAGCAGTACTTC,CASSLGRDSRFCEQYF
TRBD1,TRBJ2-1,-,TRBV2,TGTGCCACCACTTACAGGGGCGGTGAGCAGTTCTTC,CATTYRGGEQFF
-,TRBJ2-1,-,TRBV5-1,TGCGCCAGCAGCTCCTCTATCAATGAGCAGTTCTTC,CASSSSINEQFF
-,TRBJ1-1,-,TRBV7-9,TGTGCCAGCAGCTTAGTGTGGGACACTGAAGCTTTCTTT,CASSLVWDTEAFF
-,TRBJ2-1,-,TRBV6-2/TRBV6-3,TGTGCCAGCAGTTACTTTCCAAGTGAGGGTCCCGACAATGAGCAGTTCTTC,CASSYFPSEGPDNEQFF
-,TRBJ1-4,-,TRBV27,TGTGCCAGCAGTTTATATAGTCTTGATCTTAATGAAAAACTGTTTTTT,CASSLYSLDLNEKLFF
TRBD2,TRBJ2-5,few,TRBV12-3/TRBV12-4,TGTGCCAGCAGTTTAGTGGGGGGGAACGAGACCCAGTACTTC,CASSLVGGNETQYF
-,TRBJ2-7,few,TRBV27,TGTGCCAGCAGTTTCGGGCTAGCGTTGAACGAGCAGTACTTC,CASSFGLALNEQYF
-,TRBJ2-3,few,TRBV10-3,TGTGCCATCAGTGAGGACGCGGCAGGGAGAGGAGATACGCAGTATTTT,CAISEDAAGRGDTQYF